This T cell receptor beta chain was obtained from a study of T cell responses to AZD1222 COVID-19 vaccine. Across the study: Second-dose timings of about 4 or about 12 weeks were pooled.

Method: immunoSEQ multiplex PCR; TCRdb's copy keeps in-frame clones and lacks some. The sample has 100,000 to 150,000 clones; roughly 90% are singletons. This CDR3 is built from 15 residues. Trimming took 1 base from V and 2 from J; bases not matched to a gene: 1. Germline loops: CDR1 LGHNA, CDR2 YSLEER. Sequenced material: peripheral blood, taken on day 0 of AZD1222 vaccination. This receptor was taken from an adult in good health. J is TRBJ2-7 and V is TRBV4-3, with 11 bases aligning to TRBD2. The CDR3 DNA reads TGCGCCAGCAGCCAAGCTAGCGGGGGGCCCTACGAGCAGTACTTC. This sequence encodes CASSQASGGPYEQYF.